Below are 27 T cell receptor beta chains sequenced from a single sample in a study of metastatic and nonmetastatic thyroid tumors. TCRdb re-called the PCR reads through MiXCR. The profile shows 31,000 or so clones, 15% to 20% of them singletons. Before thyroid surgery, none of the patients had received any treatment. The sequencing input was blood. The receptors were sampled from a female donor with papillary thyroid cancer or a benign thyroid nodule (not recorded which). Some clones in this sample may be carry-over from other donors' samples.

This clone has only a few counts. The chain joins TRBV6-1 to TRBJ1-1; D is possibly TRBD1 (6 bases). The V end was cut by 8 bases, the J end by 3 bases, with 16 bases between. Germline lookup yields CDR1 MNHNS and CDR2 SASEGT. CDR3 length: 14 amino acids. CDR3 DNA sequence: TGTGCCAGCTGGAAGGCCCCAGGGGACACTGAAGCTTTCTTT. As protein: CASWKAPGDTEAFF.

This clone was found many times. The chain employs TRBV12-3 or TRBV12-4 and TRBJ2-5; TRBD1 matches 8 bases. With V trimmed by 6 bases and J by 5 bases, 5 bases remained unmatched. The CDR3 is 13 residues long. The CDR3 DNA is TGTGCCAGCAGAAAGACAGGGGCTGAGACCCAGTACTTC. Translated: CASRKTGAETQYF.

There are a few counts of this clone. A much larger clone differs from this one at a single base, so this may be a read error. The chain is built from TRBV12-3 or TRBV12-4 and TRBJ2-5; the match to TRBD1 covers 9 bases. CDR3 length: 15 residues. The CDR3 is CASTLNRDREETRYF. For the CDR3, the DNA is TGTGCCAGCACTCTCAACAGGGACAGGGAGGAGACCCGGTACTTC.

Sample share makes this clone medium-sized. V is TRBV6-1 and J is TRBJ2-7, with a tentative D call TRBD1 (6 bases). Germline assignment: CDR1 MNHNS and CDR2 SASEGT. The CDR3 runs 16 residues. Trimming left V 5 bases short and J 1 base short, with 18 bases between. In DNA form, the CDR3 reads TGTGCCAGCAGTTGCCCTTGGGAGCAGGGGTCCTACGAGCAGTACTTC. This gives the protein CASSCPWEQGSYEQYF.

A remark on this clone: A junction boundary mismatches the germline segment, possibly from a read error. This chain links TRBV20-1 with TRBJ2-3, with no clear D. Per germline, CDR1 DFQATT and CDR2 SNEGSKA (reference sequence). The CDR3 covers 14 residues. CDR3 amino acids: CSAKLFGPQDTKYF. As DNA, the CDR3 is TGCAGTGCTAAGTTGTTCGGGCCTCAAGATACGAAGTATTTT.

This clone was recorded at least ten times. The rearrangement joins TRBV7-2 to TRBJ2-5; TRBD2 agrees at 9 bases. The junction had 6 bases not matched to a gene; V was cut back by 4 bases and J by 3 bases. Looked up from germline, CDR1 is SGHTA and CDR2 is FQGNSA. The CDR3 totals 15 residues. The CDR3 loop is CASSSAGGTEETQYF. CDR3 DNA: TGTGCCAGCAGCTCCGCGGGGGGGACTGAAGAGACCCAGTACTTC.

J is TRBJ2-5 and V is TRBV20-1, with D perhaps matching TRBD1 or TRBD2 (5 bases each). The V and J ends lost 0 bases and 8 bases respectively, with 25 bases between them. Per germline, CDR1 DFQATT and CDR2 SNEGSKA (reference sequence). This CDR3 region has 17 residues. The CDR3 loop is CSARDPSAREMEYTQYF. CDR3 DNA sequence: TGCAGTGCTAGAGATCCCTCTGCCAGGGAGATGGAATATACCCAGTACTTC.

The chain's CDR3 is CSARDSRTYGYTF. In DNA, the CDR3 is TGCAGTGCTAGGGACAGCCGAACTTACGGCTACACCTTC. The V gene is TRBV20-1, the J gene TRBJ1-2; tentative D call: TRBD1 (6 bases). The CDR3 runs to 13 residues. V lost 3 bases and J lost 8, with 16 bases in between. CDR1 DFQATT and CDR2 SNEGSKA come from the germline V gene (reference sequence).

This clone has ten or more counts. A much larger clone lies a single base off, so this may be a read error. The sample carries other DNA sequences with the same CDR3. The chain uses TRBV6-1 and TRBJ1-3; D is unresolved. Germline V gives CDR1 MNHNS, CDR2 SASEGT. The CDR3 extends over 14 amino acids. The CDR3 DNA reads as TGTGCCAGCCTATTAAGGACCCCTGGGAACACCATATATTTT. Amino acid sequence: CASLLRTPGNTIYF.

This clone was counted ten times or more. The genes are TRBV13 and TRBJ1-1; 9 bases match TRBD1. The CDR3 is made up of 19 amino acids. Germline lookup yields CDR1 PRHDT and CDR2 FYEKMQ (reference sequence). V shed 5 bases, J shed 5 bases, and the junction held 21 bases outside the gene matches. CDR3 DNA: TGTGCCAGCAGCCTCTACCAGGGACAGGGAGGGTCGGTAGCGACTGAAGCTTTCTTT. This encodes CASSLYQGQGGSVATEAFF.

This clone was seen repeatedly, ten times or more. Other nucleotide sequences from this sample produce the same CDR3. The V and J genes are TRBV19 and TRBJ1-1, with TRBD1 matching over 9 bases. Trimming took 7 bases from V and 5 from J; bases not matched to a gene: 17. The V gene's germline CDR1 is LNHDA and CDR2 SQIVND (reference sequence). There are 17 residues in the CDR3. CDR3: CASTTTGGLTGGTEAFF. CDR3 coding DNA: TGTGCCAGTACCACGACAGGGGGTCTTACCGGGGGGACTGAAGCTTTCTTT.

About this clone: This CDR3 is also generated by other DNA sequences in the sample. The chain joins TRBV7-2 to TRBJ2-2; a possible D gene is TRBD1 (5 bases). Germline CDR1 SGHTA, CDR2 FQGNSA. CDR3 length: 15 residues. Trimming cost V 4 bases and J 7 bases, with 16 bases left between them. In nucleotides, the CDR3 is TGTGCCAGCAGCTCCCAAACAGGTGGCGGCGGGGAGCTGTTTTTT. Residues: CASSSQTGGGGELFF.

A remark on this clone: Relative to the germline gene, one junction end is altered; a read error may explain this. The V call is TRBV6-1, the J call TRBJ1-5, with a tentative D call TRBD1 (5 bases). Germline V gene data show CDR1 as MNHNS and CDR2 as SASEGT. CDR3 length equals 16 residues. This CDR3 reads CVSSRSGAVSNQPQHF. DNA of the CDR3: TGTGTCAGCAGTAGATCCGGGGCGGTGAGCAATCAGCCCCAGCATTTT.

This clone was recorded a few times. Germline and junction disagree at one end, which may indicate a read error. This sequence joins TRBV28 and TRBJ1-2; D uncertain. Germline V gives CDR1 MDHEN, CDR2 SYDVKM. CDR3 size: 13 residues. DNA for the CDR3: TGTGCCAGCAGTTTTACACCAAACTATGGCCACACTTTC. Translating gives CASSFTPNYGHTF.

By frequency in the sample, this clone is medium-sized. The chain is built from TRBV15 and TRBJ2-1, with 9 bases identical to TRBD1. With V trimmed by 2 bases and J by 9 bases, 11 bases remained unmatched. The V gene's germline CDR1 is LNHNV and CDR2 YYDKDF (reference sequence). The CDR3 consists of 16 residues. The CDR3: CATSRSGDRVLGEQFF. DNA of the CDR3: TGTGCCACCAGCAGATCCGGGGACAGGGTTTTGGGTGAGCAGTTCTTC.

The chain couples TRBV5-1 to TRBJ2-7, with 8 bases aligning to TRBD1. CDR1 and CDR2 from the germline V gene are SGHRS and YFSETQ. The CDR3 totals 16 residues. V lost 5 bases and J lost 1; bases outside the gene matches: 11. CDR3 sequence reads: CASRPSVDRGSYEQYF. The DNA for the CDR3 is TGCGCCAGCAGGCCCTCCGTTGACAGGGGTTCCTACGAGCAGTACTTC.

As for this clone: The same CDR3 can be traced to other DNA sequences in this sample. The CDR3 loop reads CASSLEGGGVATEAFF. CDR3 nucleotide sequence: TGCGCCAGCAGCTTGGAGGGAGGGGGAGTTGCCACTGAAGCTTTCTTT. This rearrangement joins TRBV5-1 to TRBJ1-1; weak D call: TRBD1 (6 bases). The CDR3 loop spans 16 amino acids. Germline assignment: CDR1 SGHRS and CDR2 YFSETQ. Trimming cost V 0 bases and J 4 bases, with 16 bases left between them.

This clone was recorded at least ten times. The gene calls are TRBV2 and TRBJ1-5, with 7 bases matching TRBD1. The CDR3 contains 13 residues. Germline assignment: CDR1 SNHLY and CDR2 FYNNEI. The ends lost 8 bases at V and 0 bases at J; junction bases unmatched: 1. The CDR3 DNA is TGTGCCAGCCAGGGGGATAGCAATCAGCCCCAGCATTTT. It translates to CASQGDSNQPQHF. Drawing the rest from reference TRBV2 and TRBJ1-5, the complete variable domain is EPEVTQTPSHQVTQMGQEVILRCVPISNHLYFYWYRQILGQKVEFLVSFYNNEISEKSEIFDDQFSVERPDGSNFTLKIRSTKLEDSAMYFCASQGDSNQPQHFGDGTRLSIL.

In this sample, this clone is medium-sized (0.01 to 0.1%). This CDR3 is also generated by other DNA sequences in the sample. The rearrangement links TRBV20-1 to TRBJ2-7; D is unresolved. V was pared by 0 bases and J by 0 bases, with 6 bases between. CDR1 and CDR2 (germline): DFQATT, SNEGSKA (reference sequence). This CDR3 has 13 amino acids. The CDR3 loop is CSARDGSSYEQYF. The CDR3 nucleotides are TGCAGTGCTAGAGACGGCAGCTCCTACGAGCAGTACTTC.

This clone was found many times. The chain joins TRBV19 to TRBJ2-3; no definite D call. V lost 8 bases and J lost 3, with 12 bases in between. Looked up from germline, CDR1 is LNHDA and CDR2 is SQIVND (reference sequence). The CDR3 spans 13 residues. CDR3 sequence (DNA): TGTGCCAGTTACGACTGGTCGACAGATACGCAGTATTTT. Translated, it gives CASYDWSTDTQYF. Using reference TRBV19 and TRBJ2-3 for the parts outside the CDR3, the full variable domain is DGGITQSPKYLFRKEGQNVTLSCEQNLNHDAMYWYRQDPGQGLRLIYYSQIVNDFQKGDIAEGYSVSREKKESFPLTVTSAQKNPTAFYLCASYDWSTDTQYFGPGTRLTVL.

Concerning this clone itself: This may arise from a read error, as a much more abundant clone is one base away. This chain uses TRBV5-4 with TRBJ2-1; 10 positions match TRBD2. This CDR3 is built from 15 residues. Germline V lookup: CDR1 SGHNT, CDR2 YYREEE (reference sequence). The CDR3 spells CAISFPSGGDNEQFF. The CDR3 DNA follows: TGTGCCATCAGCTTCCCAAGCGGGGGGGACAATGAGCAGTTCTTC.

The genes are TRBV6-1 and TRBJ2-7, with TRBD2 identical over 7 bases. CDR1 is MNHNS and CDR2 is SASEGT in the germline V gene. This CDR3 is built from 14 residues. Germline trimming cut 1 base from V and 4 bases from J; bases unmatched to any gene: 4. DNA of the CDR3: TGTGCCAGCAGTGAAGGGTGGGAGGGGTACGAGCAGTACTTC. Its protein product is CASSEGWEGYEQYF.

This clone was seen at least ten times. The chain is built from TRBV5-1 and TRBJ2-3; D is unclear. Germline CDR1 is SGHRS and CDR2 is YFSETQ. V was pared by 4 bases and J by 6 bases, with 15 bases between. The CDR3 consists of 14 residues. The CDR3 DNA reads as TGCGCCAGCAGCGTGCTGGTGAGCATGGATACGCAGTATTTT. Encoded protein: CASSVLVSMDTQYF.

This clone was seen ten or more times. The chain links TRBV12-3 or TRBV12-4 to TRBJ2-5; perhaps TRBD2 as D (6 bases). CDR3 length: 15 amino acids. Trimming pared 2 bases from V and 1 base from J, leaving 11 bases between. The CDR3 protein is CASSLLAVIQETQYF. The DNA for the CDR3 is TGTGCCAGCAGTTTATTAGCGGTGATCCAAGAGACCCAGTACTTC.

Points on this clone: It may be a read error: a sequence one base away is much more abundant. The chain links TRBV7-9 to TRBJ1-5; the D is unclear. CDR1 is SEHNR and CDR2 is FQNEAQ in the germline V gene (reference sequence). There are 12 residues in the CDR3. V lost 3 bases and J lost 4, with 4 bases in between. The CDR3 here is CASSFDNQPQHF. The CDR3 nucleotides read TGTGCCAGCAGCTTCGATAATCAGCCCCAGCATTTT.

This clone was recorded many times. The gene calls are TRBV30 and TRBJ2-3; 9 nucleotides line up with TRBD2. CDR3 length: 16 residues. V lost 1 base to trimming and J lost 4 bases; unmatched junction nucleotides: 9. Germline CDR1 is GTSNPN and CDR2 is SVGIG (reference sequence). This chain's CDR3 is CAWSGPGLAGSDTQYF. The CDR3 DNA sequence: TGTGCCTGGAGTGGCCCGGGACTAGCAGGTTCAGATACGCAGTATTTT. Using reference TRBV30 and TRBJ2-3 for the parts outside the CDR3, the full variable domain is SQTIHQWPATLVQPVGSPLSLECTVEGTSNPNLYWYRQAAGRGLQLLFYSVGIGQISSEVPQNLSASRPQDRQFILSSKKLLLSDSGFYLCAWSGPGLAGSDTQYFGPGTRLTVL.

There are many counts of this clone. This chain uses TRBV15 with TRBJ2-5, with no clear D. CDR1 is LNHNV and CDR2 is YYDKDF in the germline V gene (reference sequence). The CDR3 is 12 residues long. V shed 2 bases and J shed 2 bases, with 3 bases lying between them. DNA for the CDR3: TGTGCCACCAGCAGACAGCAAGAGACCCAGTACTTC. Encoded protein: CATSRQQETQYF. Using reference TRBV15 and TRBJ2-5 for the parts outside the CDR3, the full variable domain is DAMVIQNPRYQVTQFGKPVTLSCSQTLNHNVMYWYQQKSSQAPKLLFHYYDKDFNNEADTPDNFQSRRPNTSFCFLDIRSPGLGDTAMYLCATSRQQETQYFGPGTRLLVL.